This TCR beta chain was sequenced during a study of T-cell reconstitution after alpha-beta-depleted transplantation in children. Findings of the study overall: Two months or so post-transplant, alpha-beta T cells reportedly derived from several hundred expanded graft clones.

V lost 7 bases, J lost 2 bases, and 15 bases lay in between. Germline values: CDR1 SGHRS, CDR2 YFSETQ. There are 15 residues in the CDR3. Of note for this clonotype: Its target is not known.

Preparation of the TCRbeta library used unique molecular identifiers. TCRdb reprocessed the PCR reads with MiXCR, giving one entry per CDR3 protein. The sample yields approximately 630,000 distinct CDR3 sequences, under 15% seen once. The rearrangement joins TRBV5-1 to TRBJ2-2, with D possibly matching TRBD2 (6 bases). This specimen consisted of PBMCs, obtained before TCRalphabeta/CD19-depleted stem cell transplant. The clonotype comes from a girl aged 2-15 years with congenital amegakaryocytic thrombocytopenia, due to receive a stem cell transplant. CDR3 protein: CASWATGDNTGELFF. The CDR3 region has the DNA TGCGCCAGCTGGGCCACGGGAGACAACACCGGGGAGCTGTTTTTT.